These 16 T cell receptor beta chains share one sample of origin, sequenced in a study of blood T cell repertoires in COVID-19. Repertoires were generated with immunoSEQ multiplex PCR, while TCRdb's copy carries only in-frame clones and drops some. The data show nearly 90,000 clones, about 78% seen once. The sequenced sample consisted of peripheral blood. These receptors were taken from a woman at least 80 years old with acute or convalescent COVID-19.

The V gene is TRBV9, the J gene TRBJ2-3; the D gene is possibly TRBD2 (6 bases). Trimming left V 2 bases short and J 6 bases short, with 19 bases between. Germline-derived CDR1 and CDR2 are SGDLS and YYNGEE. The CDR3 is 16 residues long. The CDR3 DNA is TGTGCCAGCAGCGTCCTTGGAGGGGCGGCGCACGATACGCAGTATTTT. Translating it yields CASSVLGGAAHDTQYF.

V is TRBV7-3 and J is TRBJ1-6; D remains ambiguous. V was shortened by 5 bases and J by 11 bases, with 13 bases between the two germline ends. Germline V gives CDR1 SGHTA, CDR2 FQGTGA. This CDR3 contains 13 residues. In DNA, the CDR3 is TGTGCCAGCAGCCTAGATGGGTTTACACCCCTCCACTTT. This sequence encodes CASSLDGFTPLHF.

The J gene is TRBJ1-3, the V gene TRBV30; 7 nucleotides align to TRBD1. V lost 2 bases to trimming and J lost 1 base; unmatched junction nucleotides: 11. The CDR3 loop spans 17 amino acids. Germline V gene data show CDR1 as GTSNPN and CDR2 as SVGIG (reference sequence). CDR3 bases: TGTGCCTGGAGTCGGACAGGCCTAGGGTCTTCTGGAAACACCATATATTTT. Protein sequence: CAWSRTGLGSSGNTIYF.

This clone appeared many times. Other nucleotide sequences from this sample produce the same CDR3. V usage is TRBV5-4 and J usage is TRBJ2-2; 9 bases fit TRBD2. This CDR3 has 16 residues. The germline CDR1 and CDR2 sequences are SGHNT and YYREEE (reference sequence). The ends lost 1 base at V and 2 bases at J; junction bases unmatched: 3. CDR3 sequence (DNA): TGTGCCAGCAGCTTGCGCGGGGGGGCAAACACCGGGGAGCTGTTTTTT. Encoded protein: CASSLRGGANTGELFF. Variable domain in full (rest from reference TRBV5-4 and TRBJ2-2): ETGVTQSPTHLIKTRGQQVTLRCSSQSGHNTVSWYQQALGQGPQFIFQYYREEENGRGNFPPRFSGLQFPNYSSELNVNALELDDSALYLCASSLRGGANTGELFFGEGSRLTVL.

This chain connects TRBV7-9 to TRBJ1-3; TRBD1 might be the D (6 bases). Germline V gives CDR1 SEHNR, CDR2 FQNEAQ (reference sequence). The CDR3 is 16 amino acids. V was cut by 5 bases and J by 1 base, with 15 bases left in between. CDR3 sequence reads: CASSPSWGRSGNTIYF. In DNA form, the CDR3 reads TGTGCCAGCAGCCCGAGCTGGGGGCGGTCTGGAAACACCATATATTTT.

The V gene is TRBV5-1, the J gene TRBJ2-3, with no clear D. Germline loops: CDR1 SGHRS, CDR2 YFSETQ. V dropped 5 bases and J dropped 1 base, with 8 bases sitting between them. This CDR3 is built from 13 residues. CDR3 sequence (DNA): TGCGCCAGCAGAGTGGCTGGCACAGATACGCAGTATTTT. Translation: CASRVAGTDTQYF.

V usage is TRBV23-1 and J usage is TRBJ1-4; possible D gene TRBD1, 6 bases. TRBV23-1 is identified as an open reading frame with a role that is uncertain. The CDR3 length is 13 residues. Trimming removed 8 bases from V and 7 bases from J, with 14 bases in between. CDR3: CASPTAGAEKLFF. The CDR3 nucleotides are TGCGCCAGCCCAACGGCAGGGGCTGAAAAACTGTTTTTT.

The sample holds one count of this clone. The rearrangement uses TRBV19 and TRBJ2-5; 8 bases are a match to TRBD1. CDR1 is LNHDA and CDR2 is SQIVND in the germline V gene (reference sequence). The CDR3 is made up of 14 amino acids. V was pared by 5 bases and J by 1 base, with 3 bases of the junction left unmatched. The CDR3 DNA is TGTGCCAGTAGTCCTACAGGGGGCCAAGAGACCCAGTACTTC. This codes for CASSPTGGQETQYF.

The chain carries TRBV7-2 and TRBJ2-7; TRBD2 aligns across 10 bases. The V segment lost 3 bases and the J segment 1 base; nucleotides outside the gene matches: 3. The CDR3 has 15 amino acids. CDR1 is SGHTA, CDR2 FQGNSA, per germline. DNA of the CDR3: TGTGCCAGCAGCTTCCTAGCGGGGGAGTCCTACGAGCAGTACTTC. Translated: CASSFLAGESYEQYF. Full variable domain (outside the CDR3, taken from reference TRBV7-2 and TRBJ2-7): GAGVSQSPSNKVTEKGKDVELRCDPISGHTALYWYRQSLGQGLEFLIYFQGNSAPDKSGLPSDRFSAERTGGSVSTLTIQRTQQEDSAVYLCASSFLAGESYEQYFGPGTRLTVT.

CDR3 sequence reads: CASSPREQDYYGYTF. For the CDR3, the DNA is TGTGCCAGCAGCCCCCGGGAGCAGGATTACTATGGCTACACCTTC. The V gene is TRBV7-2, the J gene TRBJ1-2; no clear D. The V end lost 5 bases, the J end lost 3 bases, and 16 bases lay between the germline ends. This CDR3 comprises 15 residues. Germline values: CDR1 SGHTA, CDR2 FQGNSA.

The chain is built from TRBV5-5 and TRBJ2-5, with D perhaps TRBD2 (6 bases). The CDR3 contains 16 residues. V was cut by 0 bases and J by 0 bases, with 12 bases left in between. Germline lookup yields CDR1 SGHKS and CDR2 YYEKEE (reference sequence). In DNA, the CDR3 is TGTGCCAGCAGCTTGGCCCCGACTAGGTACCAAGAGACCCAGTACTTC. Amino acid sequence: CASSLAPTRYQETQYF.

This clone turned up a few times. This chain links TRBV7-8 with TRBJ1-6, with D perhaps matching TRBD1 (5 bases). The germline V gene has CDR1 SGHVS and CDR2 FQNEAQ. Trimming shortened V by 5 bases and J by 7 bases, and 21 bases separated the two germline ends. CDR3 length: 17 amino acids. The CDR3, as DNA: TGTGCCAGCAGCCTCCTGGCAGGGCTCGTCATAAATTCACCCCTCCACTTT. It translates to CASSLLAGLVINSPLHF.

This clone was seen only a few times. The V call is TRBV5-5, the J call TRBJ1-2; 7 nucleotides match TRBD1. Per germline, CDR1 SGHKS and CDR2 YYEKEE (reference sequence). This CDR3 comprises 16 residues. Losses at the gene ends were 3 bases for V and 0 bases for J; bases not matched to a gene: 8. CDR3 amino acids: CASSSLGQPANYGYTF. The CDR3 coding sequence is TGTGCCAGCAGCTCCTTGGGACAGCCTGCTAACTATGGCTACACCTTC. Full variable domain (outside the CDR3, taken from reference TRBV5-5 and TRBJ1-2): DAGVTQSPTHLIKTRGQQVTLRCSPISGHKSVSWYQQVLGQGPQFIFQYYEKEERGRGNFPDRFSARQFPNYSSELNVNALLLGDSALYLCASSSLGQPANYGYTFGSGTRLTVV.

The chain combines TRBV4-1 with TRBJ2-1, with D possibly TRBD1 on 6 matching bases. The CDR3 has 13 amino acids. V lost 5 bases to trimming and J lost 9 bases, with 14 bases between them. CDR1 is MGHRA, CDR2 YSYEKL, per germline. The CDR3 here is CASSSPRGFEQFF. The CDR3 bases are TGCGCCAGCAGCTCACCCAGGGGATTTGAGCAGTTCTTC.

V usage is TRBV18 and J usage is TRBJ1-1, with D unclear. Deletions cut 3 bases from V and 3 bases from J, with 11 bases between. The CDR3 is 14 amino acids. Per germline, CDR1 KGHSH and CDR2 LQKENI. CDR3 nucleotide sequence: TGTGCCAGCTCACCCTCAGAGGGCTACACTGAAGCTTTCTTT. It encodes CASSPSEGYTEAFF.

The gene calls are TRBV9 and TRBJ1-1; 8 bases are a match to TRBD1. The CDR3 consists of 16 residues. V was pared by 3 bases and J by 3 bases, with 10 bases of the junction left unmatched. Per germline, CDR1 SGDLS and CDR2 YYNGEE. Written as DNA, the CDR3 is TGTGCCAGCAGCGCACAGGGGGGGCTGCAGGACACTGAAGCTTTCTTT. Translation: CASSAQGGLQDTEAFF.